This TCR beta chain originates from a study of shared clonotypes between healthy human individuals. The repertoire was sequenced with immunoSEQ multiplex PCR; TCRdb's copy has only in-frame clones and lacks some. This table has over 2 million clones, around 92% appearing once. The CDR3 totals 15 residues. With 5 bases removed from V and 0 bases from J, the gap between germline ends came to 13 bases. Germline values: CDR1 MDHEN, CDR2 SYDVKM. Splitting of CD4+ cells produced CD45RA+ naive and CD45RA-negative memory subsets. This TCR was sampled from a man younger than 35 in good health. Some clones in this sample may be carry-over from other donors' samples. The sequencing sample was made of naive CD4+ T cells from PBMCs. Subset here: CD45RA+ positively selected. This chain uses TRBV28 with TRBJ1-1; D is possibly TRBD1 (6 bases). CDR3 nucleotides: TGTGCCAGCAGTGTACCCAGGGGTGTGAACACTGAAGCTTTCTTT. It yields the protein CASSVPRGVNTEAFF. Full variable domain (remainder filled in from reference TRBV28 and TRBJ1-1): DVKVTQSSRYLVKRTGEKVFLECVQDMDHENMFWYRQDPGLGLRLIYFSYDVKMKEKGDIPEGYSVSREKKERFSLILESASTNQTSMYLCASSVPRGVNTEAFFGQGTRLTVV.